These T cell receptor beta chains were read from a single sample in a study of blood T cell repertoires in COVID-19. Method: immunoSEQ multiplex PCR; TCRdb's copy keeps in-frame clones and lacks some. The data show some 150,000 clones, roughly 81% seen once. The sequenced material came from peripheral blood. Receptors were obtained from a man aged 40-50 years who had recovered from COVID-19. The CDR3 runs from the conserved cysteine through the conserved F or W. The D gene is left open where the match is weak. A clone size is listed for some rows: how often the clone was seen (once, few, many), or a class if it is expanded.

TRBV21-1	.	TRBJ2-6	.	TGTGCCAGCAGCAAAGCTTACAGGGCGTCAGATCCCTTTGGGGCCAACGTCCTGACTTTC	CASSKAYRASDPFGANVLTF
TRBV6-1	TRBD1	TRBJ2-7	few	TGTGCCAGCAGTGACCGGGACAGGGGGATCTACGAGCAGTACTTC	CASSDRDRGIYEQYF
TRBV4-1	.	TRBJ1-1	.	TGCGCCAGCAGCCTTCAGGGTTCTGGCACTGAAGCTTTCTTT	CASSLQGSGTEAFF
TRBV28	TRBD1	TRBJ2-5	.	TGTGCCAGCAGTTCGGACAGGGAAGAGACCCAGTACTTC	CASSSDREETQYF
TRBV12-5	.	TRBJ1-6	.	TGTGCTAGTGCCCTGATGGGGGGATACAATTCACCCCTCCACTTT	CASALMGGYNSPLHF
TRBV6-6	TRBD2	TRBJ2-3	.	TGTGCCAGCAGCTCCGGGACTAGCGGGATAGATACGCAGTATTTT	CASSSGTSGIDTQYF
TRBV7-9	.	TRBJ2-2	.	TGTGCCAGCAGCCCTGTAGAGGGCGACACCGGGGAGCTGTTTTTT	CASSPVEGDTGELFF
TRBV7-2	.	TRBJ1-1	.	TGTGCCAGCAGCTTCCCAGGAATCACTGAAGCTTTCTTT	CASSFPGITEAFF
TRBV7-2	TRBD2	TRBJ2-5	few	TGTGCCAGCAGCTCCTTACTAGCGGGAGAGTCGGGAGAGACCCAGTACTTC	CASSSLLAGESGETQYF
TRBV6-6	.	TRBJ1-1	.	TGTGCCAGCAGTTACGAGCGTGCCGACACTGAAGCTTTCTTT	CASSYERADTEAFF
TRBV14	.	TRBJ1-3	.	TGTGCCAGCAGCCAATCACAGACCAACTCTGGAAACACCATATATTTT	CASSQSQTNSGNTIYF
TRBV6-2/TRBV6-3	TRBD1	TRBJ1-1	.	TGTGCCAGCAGTCCCGACAGGGCAGTCGGCACTGAAGCTTTCTTT	CASSPDRAVGTEAFF
TRBV12-3/TRBV12-4	TRBD1	TRBJ1-4	.	TGTGCCAGCAGTCAAGGGGGCGCGGGAAAACTGTTTTTT	CASSQGGAGKLFF
TRBV21-1	.	TRBJ2-7	few	TGTGCCAGCAGCCCAGGACTAGCGGGTGCCTACGAGCAGTACTTC	CASSPGLAGAYEQYF
TRBV9	TRBD2	TRBJ2-5	.	TGTGCCAGCAGCGTAGGACTAGCGGGAGGGCGGGAGACCCAGTACTTC	CASSVGLAGGRETQYF
TRBV25-1	TRBD1	TRBJ1-4	.	TGTGCCAGCAGTGAATATAAGGTGACAGGGCGTAATGAAAAACTGTTTTTT	CASSEYKVTGRNEKLFF
TRBV5-6	.	TRBJ1-5	.	TGTGCCAGCAGCTTCCAGCGGACGGGTGGCAATCAGCCCCAGCATTTT	CASSFQRTGGNQPQHF
TRBV9	.	TRBJ1-2	.	TGTGCCAGCAGCGTAGGTCTAGAGTCGGGCTATGGCTACACCTTC	CASSVGLESGYGYTF
TRBV7-2	.	TRBJ2-7	.	TGTGCCAGCAGCCCAAACTACGAGCAGTACTTC	CASSPNYEQYF
TRBV6-1	.	TRBJ2-3	.	TGTGCCAGCAGTGAAGCGGGGGGTAGAGATACGCAGTATTTT	CASSEAGGRDTQYF
TRBV19	TRBD1	TRBJ2-7	.	TGTGCCAGTAGTCCGCGCGACAGGGACTACGAGCAGTACTTC	CASSPRDRDYEQYF
TRBV27	.	TRBJ2-3	.	TGTGCCAGCAGTACTCCGGGGACATGGGATACGCAGTATTTT	CASSTPGTWDTQYF
TRBV30	.	TRBJ2-3	.	TGTGCCTGGAGTGCGCTCCCCTCCTACACAGATACGCAGTATTTT	CAWSALPSYTDTQYF
TRBV27	TRBD1	TRBJ2-3	few	TGTGCCAGCAGTTTATTTTTCCTGGGACAGGGAACAGATACGCAGTATTTT	CASSLFFLGQGTDTQYF
TRBV12-5	.	TRBJ1-5	.	TGTGCTAGTGCCGCAGGTCACGGCGGCAATCAGCCCCAGCATTTT	CASAAGHGGNQPQHF
TRBV4-3	TRBD1	TRBJ1-1	.	TGCGCCAGCAGCCAGGGGACAGGGTATGGGAACACTGAAGCTTTCTTT	CASSQGTGYGNTEAFF
TRBV5-4	.	TRBJ2-3	once	TGTGCCAGCAGCTTGCAGGTCGTGGGGGGTACGCAGTATTTT	CASSLQVVGGTQYF
TRBV6-2/TRBV6-3	TRBD2	TRBJ2-3	few	TGTGCCAGCAGTACAAAGCGCGGGAGGAACACAGATACGCAGTATTTT	CASSTKRGRNTDTQYF
TRBV7-9	TRBD1	TRBJ2-7	.	TGTGCCAGCAGCTGGGACAGGGGGTACGAGCAGTACTTC	CASSWDRGYEQYF
TRBV9	.	TRBJ2-7	few	TGTGCCAGCAGCGGAGGAGGGACAGTCCCGGGGGAGCAGTACTTC	CASSGGGTVPGEQYF
TRBV5-6	.	TRBJ2-4	once	TGTGCCAGCAGTTCCCCCCAGAAAATAGCCAAAAACATTCAGTACTTC	CASSSPQKIAKNIQYF
TRBV9	TRBD1	TRBJ2-5	.	TGTGCCAGCAGCTCCCCCGGGGACAGGGTACGGGAGACCCAGTACTTC	CASSSPGDRVRETQYF
TRBV5-4	.	TRBJ1-3	.	TGTGCCAGCAGCTTGGGTCAGGAAGACACCATATATTTT	CASSLGQEDTIYF
TRBV5-4	TRBD2	TRBJ2-7	many	TGTGCCAGCAGCTTGGGAGCCGGGACTAGCGGGGTGACAGAGCAGTACTTC	CASSLGAGTSGVTEQYF
TRBV28	TRBD2	TRBJ2-1	.	TGTGCCAGCACCGGGGGCGGGAGGTCCAATGAGCAGTTCTTC	CASTGGGRSNEQFF
TRBV3-1/TRBV3-2	.	TRBJ2-3	many	TGTGCCAGCAGCCAATCGGGCACAGATACGCAGTATTTT	CASSQSGTDTQYF
TRBV4-3	.	TRBJ2-2	once	TGCGCCAGCAGCCCGTATTCCGGGAGTGCCGGGGAGCTGTTTTTT	CASSPYSGSAGELFF
TRBV6-5	TRBD1	TRBJ2-1	.	TGTGCCAGCAGTTACTTACCGGGACAGGGATACAATGAGCAGTTCTTC	CASSYLPGQGYNEQFF
TRBV7-9	.	TRBJ1-4	.	TGTGCCACCCATGGTTTGACGGGCGGGGTAAAACTGTTTTTT	CATHGLTGGVKLFF
TRBV15	TRBD2	TRBJ2-3	.	TGTGCCACCAGCACCGGGACTAGGCGCACAGATACGCAGTATTTT	CATSTGTRRTDTQYF
TRBV4-3	.	TRBJ1-1	.	TGCGCCAGCAGCCAAGATCGAGTCCTGAACACTGAAGCTTTCTTT	CASSQDRVLNTEAFF
TRBV11-2	TRBD2	TRBJ2-7	.	TGTGCCAGCAACTTGTTAGCGGGGGAGTACGAGCAGTACTTC	CASNLLAGEYEQYF
TRBV2	.	TRBJ2-5	.	TGTGCCAACACGGAGACAGATGCACAAGAGACCCAGTACTTC	CANTETDAQETQYF